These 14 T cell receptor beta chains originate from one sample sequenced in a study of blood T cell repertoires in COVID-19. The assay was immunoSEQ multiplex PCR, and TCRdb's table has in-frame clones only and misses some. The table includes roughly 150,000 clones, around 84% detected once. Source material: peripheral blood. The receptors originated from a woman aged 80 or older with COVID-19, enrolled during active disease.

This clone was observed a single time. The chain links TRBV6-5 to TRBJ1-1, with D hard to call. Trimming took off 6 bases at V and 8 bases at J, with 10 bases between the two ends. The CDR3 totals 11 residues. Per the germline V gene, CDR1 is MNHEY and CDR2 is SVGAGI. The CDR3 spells CASSSGWEAFF. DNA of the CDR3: TGTGCCAGCAGCTCAGGATGGGAAGCTTTCTTT.

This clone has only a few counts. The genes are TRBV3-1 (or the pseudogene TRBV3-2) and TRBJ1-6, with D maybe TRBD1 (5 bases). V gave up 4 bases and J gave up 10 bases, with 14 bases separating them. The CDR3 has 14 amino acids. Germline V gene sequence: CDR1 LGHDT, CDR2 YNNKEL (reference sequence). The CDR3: CASSLPQGGSPLHF. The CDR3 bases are TGTGCCAGCAGCCTCCCCCAGGGTGGCTCACCCCTCCACTTT.

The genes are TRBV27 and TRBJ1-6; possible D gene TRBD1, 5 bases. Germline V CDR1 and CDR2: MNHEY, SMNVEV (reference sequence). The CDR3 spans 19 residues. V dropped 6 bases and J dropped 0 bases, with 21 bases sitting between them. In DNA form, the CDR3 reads TGTGCCAGCAGCCTCAAATCCCTTCAGGGTAGCTCCTATAATTCACCCCTCCACTTT. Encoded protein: CASSLKSLQGSSYNSPLHF.

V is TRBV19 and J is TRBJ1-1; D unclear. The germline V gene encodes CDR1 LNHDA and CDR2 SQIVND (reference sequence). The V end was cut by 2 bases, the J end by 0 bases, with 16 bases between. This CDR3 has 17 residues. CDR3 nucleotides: TGTGCCAGTAGTATAAGGGAGGGATTGCAAGTGAACACTGAAGCTTTCTTT. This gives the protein CASSIREGLQVNTEAFF.

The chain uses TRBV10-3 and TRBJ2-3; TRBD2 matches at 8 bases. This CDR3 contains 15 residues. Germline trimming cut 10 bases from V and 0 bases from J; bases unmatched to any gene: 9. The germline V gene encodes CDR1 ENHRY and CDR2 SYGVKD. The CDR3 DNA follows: TGTGCCACCTCAGACTCTAGCGGGAGCACAGATACGCAGTATTTT. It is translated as CATSDSSGSTDTQYF.

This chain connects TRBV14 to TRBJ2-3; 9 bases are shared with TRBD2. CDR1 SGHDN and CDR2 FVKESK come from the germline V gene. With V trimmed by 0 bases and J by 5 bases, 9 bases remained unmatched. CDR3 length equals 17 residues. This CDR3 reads CASSQDQAGGMRDTQYF. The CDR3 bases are TGTGCCAGCAGCCAAGATCAAGCGGGAGGAATGCGAGATACGCAGTATTTT.

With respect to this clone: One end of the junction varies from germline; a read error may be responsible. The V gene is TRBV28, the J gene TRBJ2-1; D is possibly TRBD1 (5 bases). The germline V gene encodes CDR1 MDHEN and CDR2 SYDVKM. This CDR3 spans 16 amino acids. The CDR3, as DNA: TGTGCCAGCTCCCCGTGGGGCCAGGGTAACTACGATGAGCAGTTCTTC. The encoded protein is CASSPWGQGNYDEQFF.

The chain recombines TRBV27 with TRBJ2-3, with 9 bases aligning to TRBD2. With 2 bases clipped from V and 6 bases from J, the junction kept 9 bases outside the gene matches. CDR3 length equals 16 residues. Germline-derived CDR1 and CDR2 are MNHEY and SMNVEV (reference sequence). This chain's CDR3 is CASSLDRLAGLDTQYF. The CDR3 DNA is TGTGCCAGCAGTTTAGATCGGCTAGCGGGATTGGATACGCAGTATTTT.

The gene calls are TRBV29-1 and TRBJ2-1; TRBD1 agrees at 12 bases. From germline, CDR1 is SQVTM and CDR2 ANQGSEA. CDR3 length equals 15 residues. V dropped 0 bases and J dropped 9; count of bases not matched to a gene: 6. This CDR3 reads CSVEDGGTGGVEQFF. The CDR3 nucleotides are TGCAGCGTTGAAGACGGGGGGACAGGGGGCGTTGAGCAGTTCTTC.

The CDR3 DNA reads as TGTGCCAGCAGTTACGAAACCACTGCAACTAATGAAAAACTGTTTTTT. Its translation: CASSYETTATNEKLFF. V and J are TRBV6-5 and TRBJ1-4; D is unclear. From germline, CDR1 is MNHEY and CDR2 SVGAGI. The CDR3 spans 16 residues. V gave up 2 bases and J gave up 0 bases, with 10 bases separating them.

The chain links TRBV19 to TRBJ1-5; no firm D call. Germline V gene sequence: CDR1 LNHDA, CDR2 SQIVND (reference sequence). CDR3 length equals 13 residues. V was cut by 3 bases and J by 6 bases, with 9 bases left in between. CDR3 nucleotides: TGTGCCAGTAGTATCCACACAGTTCAGCCCCAGCATTTT. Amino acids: CASSIHTVQPQHF.

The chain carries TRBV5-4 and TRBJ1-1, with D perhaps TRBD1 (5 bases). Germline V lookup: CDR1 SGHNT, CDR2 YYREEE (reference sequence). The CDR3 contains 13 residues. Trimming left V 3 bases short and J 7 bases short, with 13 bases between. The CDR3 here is CASSSPGLGEAFF. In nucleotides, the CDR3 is TGTGCCAGCAGCTCCCCAGGGCTCGGTGAAGCTTTCTTT.

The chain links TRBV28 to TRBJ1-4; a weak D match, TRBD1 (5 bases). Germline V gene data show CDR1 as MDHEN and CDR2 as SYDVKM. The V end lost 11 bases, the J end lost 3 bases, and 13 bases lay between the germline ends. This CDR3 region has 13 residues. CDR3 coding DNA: TGTGCCCACGGGGGGTGGGCTAATGAAAAACTGTTTTTT. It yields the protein CAHGGWANEKLFF. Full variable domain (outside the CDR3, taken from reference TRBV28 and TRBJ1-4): DVKVTQSSRYLVKRTGEKVFLECVQDMDHENMFWYRQDPGLGLRLIYFSYDVKMKEKGDIPEGYSVSREKKERFSLILESASTNQTSMYLCAHGGWANEKLFFGSGTQLSVL.

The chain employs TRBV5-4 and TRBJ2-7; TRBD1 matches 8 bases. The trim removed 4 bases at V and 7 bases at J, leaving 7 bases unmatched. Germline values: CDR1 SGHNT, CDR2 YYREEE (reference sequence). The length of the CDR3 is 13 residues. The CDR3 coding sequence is TGTGCCAGCAGCGTGCAGGGGGCGGGTGAGCAGTACTTC. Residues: CASSVQGAGEQYF.